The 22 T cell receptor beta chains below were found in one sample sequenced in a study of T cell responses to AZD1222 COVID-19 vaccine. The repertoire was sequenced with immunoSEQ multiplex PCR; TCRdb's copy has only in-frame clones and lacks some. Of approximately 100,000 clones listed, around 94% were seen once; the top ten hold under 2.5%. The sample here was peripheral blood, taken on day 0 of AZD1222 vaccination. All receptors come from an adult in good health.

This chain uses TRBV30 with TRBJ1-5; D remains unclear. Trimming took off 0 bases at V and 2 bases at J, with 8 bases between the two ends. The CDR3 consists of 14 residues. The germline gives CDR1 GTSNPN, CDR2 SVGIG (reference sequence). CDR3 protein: CAWSVLSGNQPQHF. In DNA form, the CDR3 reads TGTGCCTGGAGTGTCCTAAGTGGCAATCAGCCCCAGCATTTT.

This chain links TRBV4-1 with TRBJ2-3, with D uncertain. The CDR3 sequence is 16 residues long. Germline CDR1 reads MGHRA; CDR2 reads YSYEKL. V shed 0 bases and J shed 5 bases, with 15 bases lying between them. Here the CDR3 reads CASSQDQKGSVDTQYF. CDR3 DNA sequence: TGCGCCAGCAGCCAAGACCAGAAAGGGTCCGTAGATACGCAGTATTTT.

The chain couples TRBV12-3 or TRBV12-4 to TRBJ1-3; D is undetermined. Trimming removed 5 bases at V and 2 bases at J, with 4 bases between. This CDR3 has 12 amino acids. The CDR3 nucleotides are TGTGCCAGCAGTCCAGCTGGAAACACCATATATTTT. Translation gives CASSPAGNTIYF.

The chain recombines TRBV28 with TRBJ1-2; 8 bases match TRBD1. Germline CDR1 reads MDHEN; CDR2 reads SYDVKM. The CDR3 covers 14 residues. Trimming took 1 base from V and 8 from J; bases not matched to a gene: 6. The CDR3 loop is CASSLSRGLGGYTF. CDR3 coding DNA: TGTGCCAGCAGTTTATCCAGGGGGCTGGGGGGCTACACCTTC.

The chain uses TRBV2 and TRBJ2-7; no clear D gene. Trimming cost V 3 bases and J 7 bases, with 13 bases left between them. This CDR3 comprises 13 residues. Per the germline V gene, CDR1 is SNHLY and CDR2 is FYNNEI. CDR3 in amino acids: CASSDRAGREQYF. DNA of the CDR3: TGTGCCAGCAGTGATCGGGCAGGCCGAGAGCAGTACTTC.

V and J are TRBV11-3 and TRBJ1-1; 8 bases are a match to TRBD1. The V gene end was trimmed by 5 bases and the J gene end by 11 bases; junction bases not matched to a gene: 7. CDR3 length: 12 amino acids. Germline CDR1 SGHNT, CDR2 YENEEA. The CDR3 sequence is CASSGGQGGAFF. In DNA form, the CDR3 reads TGTGCCAGCAGCGGAGGACAGGGTGGTGCTTTCTTT.

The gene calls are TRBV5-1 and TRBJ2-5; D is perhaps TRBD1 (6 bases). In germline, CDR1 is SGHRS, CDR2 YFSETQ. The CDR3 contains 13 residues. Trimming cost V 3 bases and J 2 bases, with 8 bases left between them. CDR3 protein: CASSSRGQETQYF. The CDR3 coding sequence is TGCGCCAGCAGCTCTAGGGGGCAAGAGACCCAGTACTTC. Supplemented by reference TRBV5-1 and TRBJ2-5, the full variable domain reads KAGVTQTPRYLIKTRGQQVTLSCSPISGHRSVSWYQQTPGQGLQFLFEYFSETQRNKGNFPGRFSGRQFSNSRSEMNVSTLELGDSALYLCASSSRGQETQYFGPGTRLLVL.

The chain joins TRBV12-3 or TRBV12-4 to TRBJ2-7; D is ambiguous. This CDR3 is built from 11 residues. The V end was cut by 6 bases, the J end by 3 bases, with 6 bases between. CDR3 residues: CASSSLYEQYF. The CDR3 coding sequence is TGTGCCAGCAGCTCTCTCTACGAGCAGTACTTC.

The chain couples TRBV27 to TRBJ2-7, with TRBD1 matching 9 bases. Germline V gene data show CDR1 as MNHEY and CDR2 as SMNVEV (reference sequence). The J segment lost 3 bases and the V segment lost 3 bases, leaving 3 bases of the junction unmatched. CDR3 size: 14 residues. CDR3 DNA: TGTGCCAGCAGTTTCTGGGGACAGGGCTACGAGCAGTACTTC. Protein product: CASSFWGQGYEQYF.

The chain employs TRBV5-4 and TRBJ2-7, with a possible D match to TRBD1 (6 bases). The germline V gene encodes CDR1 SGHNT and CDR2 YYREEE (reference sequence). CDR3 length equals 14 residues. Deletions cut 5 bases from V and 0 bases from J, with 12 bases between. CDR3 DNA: TGTGCCAGCAGTTACCGGGACAACTCCTACGAGCAGTACTTC. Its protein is CASSYRDNSYEQYF. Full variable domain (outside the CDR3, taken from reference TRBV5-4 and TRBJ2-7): ETGVTQSPTHLIKTRGQQVTLRCSSQSGHNTVSWYQQALGQGPQFIFQYYREEENGRGNFPPRFSGLQFPNYSSELNVNALELDDSALYLCASSYRDNSYEQYFGPGTRLTVT.

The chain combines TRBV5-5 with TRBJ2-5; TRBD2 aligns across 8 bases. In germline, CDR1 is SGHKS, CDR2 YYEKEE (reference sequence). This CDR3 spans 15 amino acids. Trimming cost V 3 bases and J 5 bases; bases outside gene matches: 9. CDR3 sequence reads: CASSSIGGGGETQYF. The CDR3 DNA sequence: TGTGCCAGCAGCTCCATCGGGGGGGGCGGGGAGACCCAGTACTTC.

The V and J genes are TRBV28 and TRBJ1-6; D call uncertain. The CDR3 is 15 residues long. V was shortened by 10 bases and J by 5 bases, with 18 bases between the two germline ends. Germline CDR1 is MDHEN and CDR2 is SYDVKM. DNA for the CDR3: TGTGCCACCACTCCGGCGGGCGGAGATAATTCACCCCTCCACTTT. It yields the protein CATTPAGGDNSPLHF.

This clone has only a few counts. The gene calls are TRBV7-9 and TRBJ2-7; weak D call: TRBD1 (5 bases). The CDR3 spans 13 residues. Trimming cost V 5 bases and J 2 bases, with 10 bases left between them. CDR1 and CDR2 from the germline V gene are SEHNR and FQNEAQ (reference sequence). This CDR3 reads CASSVQGPYEQYF. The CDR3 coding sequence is TGTGCCAGCAGCGTTCAGGGTCCCTACGAGCAGTACTTC.

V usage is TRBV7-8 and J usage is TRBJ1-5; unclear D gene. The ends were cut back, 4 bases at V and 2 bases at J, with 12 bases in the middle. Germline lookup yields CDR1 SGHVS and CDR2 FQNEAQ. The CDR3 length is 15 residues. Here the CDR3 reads CASSSEFEGNQPQHF. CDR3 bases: TGTGCCAGCAGCTCGGAGTTTGAGGGCAATCAGCCCCAGCATTTT.

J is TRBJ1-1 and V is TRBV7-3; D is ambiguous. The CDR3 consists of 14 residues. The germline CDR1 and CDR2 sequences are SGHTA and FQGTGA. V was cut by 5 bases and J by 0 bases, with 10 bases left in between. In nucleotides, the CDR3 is TGTGCCAGCAGCCTAAGTCATTTGAACACTGAAGCTTTCTTT. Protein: CASSLSHLNTEAFF.

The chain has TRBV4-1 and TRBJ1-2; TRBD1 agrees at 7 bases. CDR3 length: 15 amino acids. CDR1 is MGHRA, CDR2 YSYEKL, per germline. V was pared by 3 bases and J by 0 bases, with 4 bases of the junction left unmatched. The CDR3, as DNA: TGCGCCAGCAGCCAGGGACAGCCCTCTAACTATGGCTACACCTTC. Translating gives CASSQGQPSNYGYTF.

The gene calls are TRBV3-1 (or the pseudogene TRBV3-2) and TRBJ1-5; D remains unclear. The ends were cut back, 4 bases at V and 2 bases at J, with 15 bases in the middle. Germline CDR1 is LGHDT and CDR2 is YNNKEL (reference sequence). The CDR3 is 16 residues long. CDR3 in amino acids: CASSRRHRHGNQPQHF. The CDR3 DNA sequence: TGTGCCAGCAGCCGAAGACATCGACATGGCAATCAGCCCCAGCATTTT.

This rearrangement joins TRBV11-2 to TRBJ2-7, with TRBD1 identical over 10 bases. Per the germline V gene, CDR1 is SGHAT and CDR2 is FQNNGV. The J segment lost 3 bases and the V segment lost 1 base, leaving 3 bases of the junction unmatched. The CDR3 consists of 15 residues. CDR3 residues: CASSLGQGAIYEQYF. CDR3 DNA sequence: TGTGCCAGCAGCTTAGGACAGGGGGCAATCTACGAGCAGTACTTC.

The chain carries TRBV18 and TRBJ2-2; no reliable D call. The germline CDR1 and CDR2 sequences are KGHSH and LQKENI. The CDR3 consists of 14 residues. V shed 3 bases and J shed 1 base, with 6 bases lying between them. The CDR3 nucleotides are TGTGCCAGCTCACCGGGTGAGAACACCGGGGAGCTGTTTTTT. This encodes CASSPGENTGELFF.

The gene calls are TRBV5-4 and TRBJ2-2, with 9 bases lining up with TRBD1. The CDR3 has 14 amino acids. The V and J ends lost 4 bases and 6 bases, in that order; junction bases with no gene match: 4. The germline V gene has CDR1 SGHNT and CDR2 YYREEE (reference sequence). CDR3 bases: TGTGCCAGCAGCCAGACAGGGGGGGCCGGGGAGCTGTTTTTT. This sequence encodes CASSQTGGAGELFF.

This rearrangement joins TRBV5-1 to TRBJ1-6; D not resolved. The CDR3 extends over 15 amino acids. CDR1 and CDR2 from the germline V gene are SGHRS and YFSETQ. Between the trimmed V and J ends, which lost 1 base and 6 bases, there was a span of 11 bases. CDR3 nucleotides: TGCGCCAGCAGCTTGTCGGGGATAATTAATTCACCCCTCCACTTT. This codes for CASSLSGIINSPLHF.

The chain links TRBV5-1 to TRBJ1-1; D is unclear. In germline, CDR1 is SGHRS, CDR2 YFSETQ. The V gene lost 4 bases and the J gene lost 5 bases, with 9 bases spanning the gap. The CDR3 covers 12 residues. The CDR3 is CASSPEGTEAFF. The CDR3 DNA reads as TGCGCCAGCAGCCCTGAGGGAACTGAAGCTTTCTTT.